This T cell receptor beta chain was found in a study of blood T cell repertoires in COVID-19. Overall study context: COVID-19 samples, acute and convalescent, were from the United States, Italy and Spain. T cells, B-cell-depleted T cells, or PBMCs supplied cDNA or gDNA.

Germline V gene sequence: CDR1 SNHLY, CDR2 FYNNEI. V trimming: 3 bases; J trimming: 2 bases; junction bases outside the gene matches: 6. The CDR3 is 16 residues long. Recruits, aged roughly 18 to 89 years, lived in about two dozen US areas. Self-reported history from a screening survey and questionnaire set each donor's cohort. Clones were read by immunoSEQ multiplex PCR, and TCRdb kept only the in-frame ones, dropping some. The repertoire holds roughly 220,000 clones, with 85% to 90% as singletons. The clonotype originates from a woman aged 18-35 years in a cohort exposed to, infected with or recovered from COVID-19 (not recorded which). The sample taken for sequencing was PBMCs or T cells enriched from blood (not recorded which). The rearrangement links TRBV2 to TRBJ2-5; 10 bases align to TRBD2. Written as DNA, the CDR3 is TGTGCCAGCAGTGAGGGTAGCGGGGGGCTACAAGAGACCCAGTACTTC. Translation: CASSEGSGGLQETQYF.